This T cell receptor beta chain was recorded in a study of technical replicates of blood from several donors (dated by TCRdb to about 2017). From V the trimming removes 5 bases and from J it removes 7 bases, while the gene matches leave 5 bases of the junction unaccounted for. Reading from cysteine to phenylalanine, the CDR3 counts 13 amino acids. Of the read, only the CDR3 DNA is kept; its 39 bases are in frame from base 1. Taken from the germline V gene, the CDR1 and CDR2 loops are SGHTA and FQGNSA. This clone showed up just once. What antigen it recognizes has not been identified. It has no much larger one-base neighbor in the sample; base qualities were not kept. The library was obtained by the immunoSEQ multiplex PCR assay. TCRdb limited this immuneACCESS table to in-frame rearrangements with V and J called. A share of clones is missing; checked studies link under half to unresolved V genes, and the rest is unexplained. The sample table contains more than 65,000 clones; only one count was recorded for 75% to 90% of them. The ten largest clones capture about 4.5% of the sample.

The chain joins TRBV7-2 to TRBJ1-2; TRBD1 aligns with 9 central bases. Sequenced: PBMCs. The receptor was derived from a human donor in good health. Some clones in this sample may be carry-over from other donors' samples. The CDR3 amino acid sequence is: CASSPRTGAGYTF. Here is the DNA: TGTGCCAGCAGCCCTCGGACAGGGGCTGGCTACACCTTC. Here the CDR3 is joined to the reference TRBV7-2 and TRBJ1-2 genes, and the full variable domain is: GAGVSQSPSNKVTEKGKDVELRCDPISGHTALYWYRQSLGQGLEFLIYFQGNSAPDKSGLPSDRFSAERTGGSVSTLTIQRTQQEDSAVYLCASSPRTGAGYTFGSGTRLTVV.